The 28 T cell receptor beta chains in this list originate from one sample, sequenced in a study of immune aging and cytomegalovirus after organ transplant. No antigen is known for these receptors. A microwell BD Rhapsody targeted mRNA and AbSeq workflow captured the cells and built the libraries. TCRdb processed the single-cell sequencing reads anew with MiXCR; each CDR3 protein has one entry. Here the sample spans about 21,000 distinct CDR3 sequences, roughly a third being singletons. Noted time point: five sample-tagged time points from pre-transplant (day -1) to day 368 post-transplant, pooled. The sample in question was CMV peptide-activated CD4+ and CD8+ T cells sorted from blood, obtained at five time points, pooled. The subset denotes: sorted CD8+CD137+ and CD4+CD154+ T cells after more than 9 h CMV IE-1 peptide stimulation. The receptors shown here come from a female donor who had a heart transplant and CMV viremia.

This chain joins TRBV11-1 and TRBJ2-2; 10 bases agree with TRBD2. V shed 4 bases, J shed 4 bases, and the junction held 3 bases outside the gene matches. Looked up from germline, CDR1 is SGHAT and CDR2 is FQDESV (reference sequence). The CDR3 spans 15 residues. DNA of the CDR3: TGTGCCAGCAGCTGGACTAGCGGAGGCACCGGGGAGCTGTTTTTT. Its protein product is CASSWTSGGTGELFF. The complete variable domain, with remaining parts taken from reference TRBV11-1 and TRBJ2-2, reads EAEVAQSPRYKITEKSQAVAFWCDPISGHATLYWYRQILGQGPELLVQFQDESVVDDSQLPKDRFSAERLKGVDSTLKIQPAELGDSAMYLCASSWTSGGTGELFFGEGSRLTVL.

Many counts were recorded for this clonotype. This chain connects TRBV12-3 or TRBV12-4 to TRBJ1-5; D unclear. The CDR3 runs to 15 residues. V lost 2 bases and J lost 7, with 15 bases in between. The CDR3 spells CASSLRRQGPQPQHF. Written as DNA, the CDR3 is TGTGCCAGCAGTTTACGTCGACAAGGGCCGCAGCCCCAGCATTTT.

This sequence joins TRBV11-3 and TRBJ2-2; 7 nucleotides match TRBD1. There are 15 residues in the CDR3. From germline, CDR1 is SGHNT and CDR2 YENEEA. With V trimmed by 5 bases and J by 4 bases, 7 bases remained unmatched. CDR3 region: CASSPDRFGTGELFF. CDR3 DNA: TGTGCCAGCAGCCCGGACAGGTTTGGCACCGGGGAGCTGTTTTTT.

This clonotype was seen more than once but under ten times. The rearrangement uses TRBV27 and TRBJ2-7, with D perhaps TRBD1 (6 bases). With 5 bases removed from V and 1 base from J, the gap between germline ends came to 18 bases. There are 16 residues in the CDR3. From germline, CDR1 is MNHEY and CDR2 SMNVEV (reference sequence). CDR3 in amino acids: CASSPLGAGASYEQYF. The CDR3 DNA reads TGTGCCAGCAGTCCCCTGGGGGCCGGGGCTTCCTACGAGCAGTACTTC.

This rearrangement joins TRBV14 to TRBJ1-2; no clear D gene. CDR1 is SGHDN, CDR2 FVKESK, per germline. V dropped 0 bases and J dropped 7 bases, with 12 bases sitting between them. CDR3 length: 14 amino acids. This CDR3 is CASSQDIGISGYTF. In nucleotides, the CDR3 is TGTGCCAGCAGCCAAGATATCGGGATCTCTGGCTACACCTTC.

The genes are TRBV12-3 or TRBV12-4 and TRBJ2-1; possibly TRBD1 or TRBD2 for D (5 bases each). The CDR3 consists of 13 residues. V lost 4 bases, J lost 15 bases, and 19 bases lay in between. CDR3 region: CASSSSRESCPFF. The CDR3 DNA is TGTGCCAGCAGTTCGAGCAGGGAGTCATGTCCGTTCTTC.

The chain recombines TRBV6-6 with TRBJ2-1, with a tentative D call TRBD2 (6 bases). CDR1 is MNHNY and CDR2 is SVGAGI in the germline V gene (reference sequence). V lost 9 bases and J lost 5, with 14 bases in between. The CDR3 covers 13 residues. CDR3 loop: CASYWGGNNEQFF. Written as DNA, the CDR3 is TGTGCCAGTTACTGGGGCGGGAACAATGAGCAGTTCTTC.

The chain has TRBV6-2 or TRBV6-3 and TRBJ1-2; TRBD1 might be the D (6 bases). Trimming pared 0 bases from V and 4 bases from J, leaving 12 bases between. CDR3 size: 15 residues. Germline V gene sequence: CDR1 MNHEY, CDR2 SVGEGT. The CDR3, as DNA: TGTGCCAGCAGTTACTCCGACAGGATCGCCTATGGCTACACCTTC. Amino acids: CASSYSDRIAYGYTF.

This clonotype was recorded once. The V call is TRBV11-2, the J call TRBJ1-1, with D uncertain. CDR3 length equals 13 residues. Deletions cut 4 bases from V and 6 bases from J, with 12 bases between. Germline assignment: CDR1 SGHAT and CDR2 FQNNGV. Here the CDR3 reads CASSSLDPSEAFF. CDR3 DNA sequence: TGTGCCAGCAGCTCCTTAGACCCCTCTGAAGCTTTCTTT.

To note about this clonotype: The conserved final phenylalanine or tryptophan is absent from the CDR3, which likely points to a read error. Here the CDR3 DNA reads TGCAGTACTGGGGGCCTAGCGGGATACAATGAGCAGTTCTCC. It codes for CSTGGLAGYNEQFS. J is TRBJ2-1 and V is TRBV20-1, with TRBD2 identical over 9 bases. Germline CDR1 reads DFQATT; CDR2 reads SNEGSKA (reference sequence). This CDR3 is 14 amino acids long. V shed 8 bases and J 4 bases; nucleotides not matched to a gene: 9.

This clonotype is medium-sized by share. A read error may account for a junction end that differs from germline. This sequence joins TRBV6-1 and TRBJ2-7, with D unresolved. Germline CDR1 MNHNS, CDR2 SASEGT. The CDR3 sequence is 13 residues long. In DNA form, the CDR3 reads TGTGCCAGCATCCTAACCTACTCCGACGAGCAGTACTTC. It is translated as CASILTYSDEQYF.

The chain carries TRBV3-1 and TRBJ1-2; 9 bases align to TRBD1. Germline V gene sequence: CDR1 LGHDT, CDR2 YNNKEL (reference sequence). The CDR3 length is 15 residues. The V and J ends lost 8 bases and 7 bases, in that order; junction bases with no gene match: 14. The CDR3 DNA follows: TGTGCCAGCTCGGGGAGAAACAGGGGGCGGAGTGGCTACACCTTC. Translation: CASSGRNRGRSGYTF.

This clonotype was seen repeatedly, ten times or more. V usage is TRBV21-1 and J usage is TRBJ1-5. TRBV21-1 is reported as a pseudogene. This CDR3 region has 13 residues. The CDR3 loop is CASSKDGSQPQHF. As DNA, the CDR3 is TGTGCCAGCAGCAAAGATGGGAGCCAGCCCCAGCACTTT.

This clonotype was seen at least ten times. The V and J genes are TRBV28 and TRBJ2-3, with a weak D call TRBD2 (6 bases). Germline loops: CDR1 MDHEN, CDR2 SYDVKM. V was trimmed by 4 bases and J by 10 bases, leaving 12 bases between them. CDR3 length: 12 residues. CDR3 nucleotides: TGTGCCAGCAGTTACGGGAGTCAAGCGCAGTATTTT. This translates into CASSYGSQAQYF.

This clonotype was seen a handful of times. Just one base apart from a much larger clone, this may be a read error. In DNA, the CDR3 is TGTGCCAGCAGCCAAGTCCGGCAGGGGGGAGAAAGACCGTTTTTT. Translated: CASSQVRQGGERPFF. V usage is TRBV4-2 and J usage is TRBJ1-4; TRBD1 matches 7 bases. Germline CDR1 is LGHNA and CDR2 is YNFKEQ. With V trimmed by 1 base and J by 16 bases, 15 bases remained unmatched. The CDR3 loop spans 15 amino acids.

The chain employs TRBV4-2 and TRBJ2-2; possible D gene TRBD2, 5 bases. CDR1 LGHNA and CDR2 YNFKEQ come from the germline V gene. CDR3 length: 16 amino acids. V was clipped by 0 bases and J by 0 bases, with 8 bases between them. CDR3 sequence: CASSQDEGPNTGELFF. The DNA of the CDR3 is TGTGCCAGCAGCCAAGATGAGGGTCCGAACACCGGGGAGCTGTTTTTT.

This CDR3 reads CASSQGDATVNYGYTF. The CDR3 region has the DNA TGTGCCAGCAGCCAAGGAGACGCGACGGTTAACTATGGCTACACCTTC. V gene TRBV3-1 combines with J gene TRBJ1-2, with D uncertain. CDR1 LGHDT and CDR2 YNNKEL come from the germline V gene (reference sequence). The CDR3 is 16 residues long. Trimming removed 1 base from V and 1 base from J, with 13 bases in between.

This sequence joins TRBV4-1 and TRBJ2-5; D call uncertain. V lost 4 bases, J lost 2 bases, and 11 bases lay in between. The germline V gene has CDR1 MGHRA and CDR2 YSYEKL. This CDR3 comprises 14 residues. Here the CDR3 reads CASSPWTEQETQYF. For the CDR3, the DNA is TGCGCCAGCAGCCCTTGGACGGAGCAAGAGACCCAGTACTTC.

By sample fraction, this clonotype is medium-sized. The V gene is TRBV7-9, the J gene TRBJ2-1, with D perhaps TRBD1 (6 bases). Germline CDR1 SEHNR, CDR2 FQNEAQ (reference sequence). V was trimmed by 1 base and J by 12 bases, leaving 13 bases between them. CDR3 length equals 13 residues. The CDR3 reads CASSLGGKDRQFF. In DNA form, the CDR3 reads TGTGCCAGCAGCTTAGGGGGAAAGGACAGGCAGTTCTTC.

This clonotype was detected many times. V gene TRBV21-1 combines with J gene TRBJ2-3; the table's D call of TRBD2 was not tested on the DNA. TRBV21-1 represents a pseudogene. CDR3 length: 19 amino acids. CDR3 in DNA: TGTGCCAGCAGCAAAACTCCTAGCGGGATTACGTTTGGAACAGATACGCAGTATTTT. It is translated as CASSKTPSGITFGTDTQYF.

This clonotype was recorded a few times. The chain carries TRBV20-1 and TRBJ2-5; 11 bases agree with TRBD2. CDR3 length: 14 residues. The trim removed 6 bases at V and 0 bases at J, leaving 3 bases unmatched. Per germline, CDR1 DFQATT and CDR2 SNEGSKA (reference sequence). The CDR3 reads CSAPTSGDQETQYF. The CDR3 nucleotides read TGCAGTGCGCCGACTAGCGGGGACCAAGAGACCCAGTACTTC.

This clonotype showed up many times. CDR3 nucleotides: TGTGCCAGCAGTCCCCGAGGGACTAGAGATACGCAGTATTTT. As protein: CASSPRGTRDTQYF. The genes are TRBV25-1 and TRBJ2-3, with TRBD2 identical over 8 bases. The CDR3 covers 14 residues. Germline CDR1 reads MGHDK; CDR2 reads SYGVNS. After removal of 5 bases from V and 5 bases from J, the junction contained 6 bases not matched to a gene.

The V call is TRBV6-5, the J call TRBJ2-1; TRBD2 matches 7 bases. J was trimmed by 2 bases and V by 6 bases; bases with no gene match: 7. This CDR3 has 15 amino acids. Germline loops: CDR1 MNHEY, CDR2 SVGAGI. CDR3 nucleotides: TGTGCCAGCAGCCTGGGAGGGCCCGCCTACAATGAGCAGTTCTTC. Its protein is CASSLGGPAYNEQFF.

The CDR3 region has the DNA TGTGCCAGCTCACAGGGCCCGACCTATGACCACACCTTC. Protein product: CASSQGPTYDHTF. The gene calls are TRBV18 and TRBJ1-2; D not resolved. CDR1 and CDR2 (germline): KGHSH, LQKENI. The V end lost 4 bases, the J end lost 12 bases, and 18 bases lay between the germline ends. There are 13 residues in the CDR3.

This chain uses TRBV3-1 with TRBJ1-2; D call uncertain. Germline-derived CDR1 and CDR2 are LGHDT and YNNKEL (reference sequence). Trimming pared 2 bases from V and 5 bases from J, leaving 6 bases between. The length of the CDR3 is 12 residues. The CDR3 region is CASSQTQYGYTF. CDR3 sequence (DNA): TGTGCCAGCAGCCAAACGCAGTATGGCTACACCTTC.

This chain connects TRBV5-1 to TRBJ2-7; D is unclear. CDR1 and CDR2 from the germline V gene are SGHRS and YFSETQ. Trimming shortened V by 0 bases and J by 2 bases, and 9 bases separated the two germline ends. The CDR3 runs 14 residues. CDR3 bases: TGCGCCAGCAGCTTGGATCCAGGACCCTACGAGCAGTACTTC. Its translation: CASSLDPGPYEQYF.

This clonotype came up many times. The chain recombines TRBV20-1 with TRBJ1-5; tentative D call: TRBD1 (5 bases). CDR3 size: 15 residues. CDR1 is DFQATT and CDR2 is SNEGSKA in the germline V gene (reference sequence). Trimming took 3 bases from V and 10 from J, leaving 22 bases between them. The CDR3 DNA is TGCAGTGCTAGGGGGGGGGTGGACGGTACGGGACCCCAGCATTTT. Encoded protein: CSARGGVDGTGPQHF.

V and J are TRBV5-1 and TRBJ2-2, with D unresolved. V lost 7 bases and J lost 7, with 17 bases in between. From germline, CDR1 is SGHRS and CDR2 YFSETQ. The CDR3 has 14 amino acids. CDR3 coding DNA: TGCGCCAGCGCCCGAATGGAGTCTGACGGGGAGCTGTTTTTT. This sequence encodes CASARMESDGELFF.